This T cell receptor (beta chain) was captured in a study of control samples from healthy donors and cancer patients. Germline V gene data show CDR1 as GTSNPN and CDR2 as SVGIG (reference sequence). This CDR3 spans 14 amino acids. Trimming pared 3 bases from V and 0 bases from J, leaving 10 bases between. Only in-frame clones appear in the TCRdb table, and some are missing; sequencing was by immunoSEQ multiplex PCR. The sample includes about 190,000 clones, 90% to 95% seen only once; the top ten take about 1.5%. J is TRBJ2-3 and V is TRBV30; D is perhaps TRBD2 (5 bases). The TCR was taken from a man in his late teens or twenties in good health. The specimen sequenced was blood. The CDR3 loop is CAWSTDWSTDTQYF. DNA of the CDR3: TGTGCCTGGAGCACGGACTGGAGCACAGATACGCAGTATTTT.